The 30 T cell receptor beta chains below come from one sample, sequenced in a study of OX40 agonist ivuxolimab in advanced cancers. Assay: immunoSEQ multiplex PCR; the TCRdb copy retains only in-frame clones and omits some. The repertoire includes over 100,000 clones, over 75% of them detected once, and more than 0.45% sits in the top ten. Sequences were derived from CD4+ or CD8+ T cells sorted from blood, sampled in a trial of the OX40 agonist ivuxolimab. The source is an adult with an advanced solid tumor such as melanoma, head and neck, liver or kidney cancer.

The V call is TRBV27, the J call TRBJ1-2; TRBD1 might be the D (5 bases). CDR1 and CDR2 from the germline V gene are MNHEY and SMNVEV (reference sequence). CDR3 length: 14 residues. V lost 3 bases and J 3 bases, leaving 11 bases between the germline ends. The CDR3 protein is CASSFLGAHYGYTF. The CDR3, as DNA: TGTGCCAGCAGTTTTCTAGGGGCCCACTATGGCTACACCTTC.

This rearrangement joins TRBV4-1 to TRBJ1-3, with a tentative D call TRBD1 (5 bases). This CDR3 is 15 amino acids long. Deletions cut 0 bases from V and 3 bases from J, with 9 bases between. Per germline, CDR1 MGHRA and CDR2 YSYEKL. The CDR3 DNA sequence: TGCGCCAGCAGCCAAGACGGGGCAAATGGAAACACCATATATTTT. Its protein product is CASSQDGANGNTIYF.

This chain links TRBV9 with TRBJ2-5; D ambiguous. There are 12 residues in the CDR3. Trimming took off 0 bases at V and 8 bases at J, with 8 bases between the two ends. The germline V gene has CDR1 SGDLS and CDR2 YYNGEE. As DNA, the CDR3 is TGTGCCAGCAGCGTAGACGGTAACACCCAGTACTTC. This translates into CASSVDGNTQYF.

This clone turned up a few times. The rearrangement links TRBV10-3 to TRBJ1-5; D is undetermined. The CDR3 totals 12 residues. Trimming left V 2 bases short and J 10 bases short, with 9 bases between. The V gene's germline CDR1 is ENHRY and CDR2 SYGVKD. CDR3 loop: CAISEGSEPQHF. For the CDR3, the DNA is TGTGCCATCAGTGAGGGGTCAGAACCCCAGCATTTT.

The chain joins TRBV7-3 to TRBJ1-3; D is uncertain. The germline V gene encodes CDR1 SGHTA and CDR2 FQGTGA. V gave up 5 bases and J gave up 3 bases, with 20 bases separating them. The CDR3 loop spans 17 amino acids. The CDR3, as DNA: TGTGCCAGCAGCCCCGACCGACCTACCTCGGTTGGAAACACCATATATTTT. Protein product: CASSPDRPTSVGNTIYF.

The chain combines TRBV7-8 with TRBJ2-1; 9 bases align to TRBD2. The J segment lost 8 bases and the V segment lost 5 bases, leaving 13 bases of the junction unmatched. CDR1 is SGHVS and CDR2 is FQNEAQ in the germline V gene. The CDR3 is made up of 16 amino acids. The CDR3 DNA reads TGTGCCAGCAGCAAGCAATCCGGGACTAGCAACGATGAGCAGTTCTTC. Its translation is CASSKQSGTSNDEQFF.

The rearrangement joins TRBV7-2 to TRBJ2-3, with TRBD2 matching 10 bases. CDR3 length equals 16 residues. Germline CDR1 is SGHTA and CDR2 is FQGNSA. V shed 0 bases, J shed 3 bases, and the junction held 3 bases outside the gene matches. CDR3 sequence reads: CASSLASGGATDTQYF. CDR3 coding DNA: TGTGCCAGCAGCTTAGCAAGCGGGGGGGCAACAGATACGCAGTATTTT.

This sequence joins TRBV5-1 and TRBJ2-1; D not certain. V was clipped by 0 bases and J by 0 bases, with 7 bases between them. The CDR3 runs 15 residues. Germline V gene data show CDR1 as SGHRS and CDR2 as YFSETQ. This CDR3 reads CASSLGAGSYNEQFF. The CDR3 DNA reads TGCGCCAGCAGCTTGGGCGCAGGCTCCTACAATGAGCAGTTCTTC.

The chain uses TRBV6-1 and TRBJ1-5; D unclear. Per germline, CDR1 MNHNS and CDR2 SASEGT. Trimming cost V 7 bases and J 1 base, with 14 bases left between them. This CDR3 region has 15 residues. CDR3 DNA sequence: TGTGCCAGCACTTCCCTTGGGATGAGCAATCAGCCCCAGCATTTT. Its translation: CASTSLGMSNQPQHF.

The chain is built from TRBV7-9 and TRBJ2-7; D call uncertain. Trimming removed 5 bases at V and 6 bases at J, with 8 bases between. This CDR3 comprises 11 residues. In germline, CDR1 is SEHNR, CDR2 FQNEAQ (reference sequence). CDR3 protein: CASSVPGEQYF. The CDR3 nucleotides are TGTGCCAGCAGCGTACCGGGCGAGCAGTACTTC.

The chain carries TRBV6-5 and TRBJ2-5; D call uncertain. The CDR3 covers 15 residues. Germline CDR1 MNHEY, CDR2 SVGAGI. The V end lost 6 bases, the J end lost 1 base, and 15 bases lay between the germline ends. CDR3 in amino acids: CASRGRRISQETQYF. The CDR3 nucleotides read TGTGCCAGCAGGGGAAGACGGATTTCCCAAGAGACCCAGTACTTC.

The V call is TRBV28, the J call TRBJ2-7, with TRBD1 matching 7 bases. The CDR3 contains 14 residues. After removal of 5 bases from V and 5 bases from J, the junction contained 9 bases not matched to a gene. Germline V gene lookup returns CDR1 MDHEN and CDR2 SYDVKM. CDR3 DNA: TGTGCCAGCAGTCTCCTCGACAGGGTTAACGAGCAGTACTTC. Its protein product is CASSLLDRVNEQYF.

The genes are TRBV7-9 and TRBJ2-7; D call uncertain. Trimming removed 4 bases from V and 12 bases from J, with 16 bases in between. Germline values: CDR1 SEHNR, CDR2 FQNEAQ (reference sequence). This CDR3 spans 12 amino acids. The CDR3 loop reads CASSSGPGWVYF. CDR3 DNA: TGTGCCAGCAGCTCCGGACCCGGTTGGGTGTACTTC.

This chain joins TRBV28 and TRBJ1-5; tentative D call: TRBD1 (6 bases). Trimming pared 2 bases from V and 12 bases from J, leaving 11 bases between. The CDR3 runs 12 residues. The germline V gene encodes CDR1 MDHEN and CDR2 SYDVKM. The CDR3 DNA is TGTGCCAGCAGTTTAGACAGGAAACACCAGCATTTT. Translated, it gives CASSLDRKHQHF.

V is TRBV19 and J is TRBJ2-1; 8 bases are a match to TRBD1. Germline lookup yields CDR1 LNHDA and CDR2 SQIVND (reference sequence). V dropped 4 bases and J dropped 0; count of bases not matched to a gene: 2. CDR3 length: 15 amino acids. The CDR3 region is CASSKGQGSYNEQFF. In DNA form, the CDR3 reads TGTGCCAGTAGTAAAGGACAGGGCTCCTACAATGAGCAGTTCTTC.

This rearrangement joins TRBV4-3 to TRBJ1-6; D gene unclear. Germline CDR1 reads LGHNA; CDR2 reads YSLEER. V shed 4 bases and J shed 8 bases, with 15 bases lying between them. The CDR3 sequence is 15 residues long. The CDR3: CASSPGWQVHSPLHF. In nucleotides, the CDR3 is TGCGCCAGCAGCCCTGGATGGCAGGTCCATTCACCCCTCCACTTT.

V usage is TRBV6-5 and J usage is TRBJ1-2; tentatively, D is TRBD1 (5 bases). Trimming shortened V by 0 bases and J by 7 bases, and 15 bases separated the two germline ends. The CDR3 is made up of 15 amino acids. Germline lookup yields CDR1 MNHEY and CDR2 SVGAGI. The chain's CDR3 is CASSYSILGTSGYTF. CDR3 DNA: TGTGCCAGCAGTTACTCGATATTAGGGACGAGTGGCTACACCTTC.

The chain joins TRBV7-9 to TRBJ2-3, with TRBD2 matching 11 bases. The V and J ends lost 3 bases and 4 bases, in that order; junction bases with no gene match: 6. Germline CDR1 is SEHNR and CDR2 is FQNEAQ (reference sequence). The CDR3 sequence is 16 residues long. This CDR3 reads CASSFSSGGASDTQYF. The CDR3, as DNA: TGTGCCAGCAGCTTCAGTAGCGGGGGGGCATCAGATACGCAGTATTTT. Based on the CDR3 plus reference TRBV7-9 and TRBJ2-3, the full variable domain is DTGVSQNPRHKITKRGQNVTFRCDPISEHNRLYWYRQTLGQGPEFLTYFQNEAQLEKSRLLSDRFSAERPKGSFSTLEIQRTEQGDSAMYLCASSFSSGGASDTQYFGPGTRLTVL.

V gene TRBV5-4 combines with J gene TRBJ2-5, with 9 bases matching TRBD1. This CDR3 is 14 amino acids long. Germline trimming cut 4 bases from V and 5 bases from J; bases unmatched to any gene: 6. CDR1 is SGHNT and CDR2 is YYREEE in the germline V gene (reference sequence). The CDR3 spells CASSDTGGKETQYF. In nucleotides, the CDR3 is TGTGCCAGCAGCGATACAGGGGGCAAGGAGACCCAGTACTTC.

This clone was seen only a few times. The chain recombines TRBV29-1 with TRBJ2-5; D may correspond to TRBD1 or TRBD2 (5 bases each). CDR3 length: 12 amino acids. Germline V gene data show CDR1 as SQVTM and CDR2 as ANQGSEA. With 7 bases removed from V and 9 bases from J, the gap between germline ends came to 18 bases. CDR3 sequence (DNA): TGCAGCGGGGGCGAGGGGACCGGGGCCCAGTACTTC. Protein: CSGGEGTGAQYF.

The chain uses TRBV18 and TRBJ2-7, with 8 bases that match TRBD2. The V gene end was trimmed by 8 bases and the J gene end by 4 bases; junction bases not matched to a gene: 10. The CDR3 runs to 14 residues. From germline, CDR1 is KGHSH and CDR2 LQKENI. The CDR3 nucleotides are TGTGCCAGCCCAAAGGGGGGGACTAGATACGAGCAGTACTTC. It encodes CASPKGGTRYEQYF.

The V gene is TRBV29-1, the J gene TRBJ1-3; D gene uncertain. V gave up 6 bases and J gave up 3 bases, with 15 bases separating them. The CDR3 sequence is 14 residues long. Germline V CDR1 and CDR2: SQVTM, ANQGSEA. CDR3 protein: CSVYSGSNGNTIYF. DNA of the CDR3: TGCAGCGTGTATTCGGGATCCAATGGAAACACCATATATTTT. The full variable domain, rest sourced from reference TRBV29-1 and TRBJ1-3, is SAVISQKPSRDICQRGTSLTIQCQVDSQVTMMFWYRQQPGQSLTLIATANQGSEATYESGFVIDKFPISRPNLTFSTLTVSNMSPEDSSIYLCSVYSGSNGNTIYFGEGSWLTVV.

J is TRBJ1-5 and V is TRBV6-5, with 7 bases that match TRBD1. Germline-derived CDR1 and CDR2 are MNHEY and SVGAGI. V shed 6 bases and J 0 bases; nucleotides not matched to a gene: 2. The CDR3 covers 14 residues. In DNA, the CDR3 is TGTGCCAGCAGCAGACAGGGTAGCAATCAGCCCCAGCATTTT. Its protein is CASSRQGSNQPQHF.

The chain uses TRBV5-1 and TRBJ1-1; tentatively, D is TRBD1 (5 bases). CDR1 is SGHRS and CDR2 is YFSETQ in the germline V gene. The CDR3 runs to 14 residues. The V gene lost 0 bases and the J gene lost 4 bases, with 10 bases spanning the gap. The CDR3 coding sequence is TGCGCCAGCAGCTTGGGTGGGGGGACCACTGAAGCTTTCTTT. Protein product: CASSLGGGTTEAFF.

This chain links TRBV4-1 with TRBJ2-1; the D gene is possibly TRBD2 (6 bases). This CDR3 contains 14 residues. Germline lookup yields CDR1 MGHRA and CDR2 YSYEKL. The V end lost 0 bases, the J end lost 10 bases, and 13 bases lay between the germline ends. The CDR3 loop reads CASSQDFRGREQFF. Written as DNA, the CDR3 is TGCGCCAGCAGCCAAGACTTTCGGGGGAGGGAGCAGTTCTTC.

The rearrangement links TRBV4-3 to TRBJ2-3; D remains ambiguous. This CDR3 contains 15 residues. V dropped 0 bases and J dropped 0 bases, with 7 bases sitting between them. The V gene's germline CDR1 is LGHNA and CDR2 YSLEER. The DNA for the CDR3 is TGCGCCAGCAGCCAAGAGCGGTCTAGCACAGATACGCAGTATTTT. Encoded protein: CASSQERSSTDTQYF.

The genes are TRBV28 and TRBJ2-3; the match to TRBD1 covers 8 bases. This CDR3 spans 19 amino acids. Germline V gene data show CDR1 as MDHEN and CDR2 as SYDVKM. V shed 7 bases and J 2 bases; nucleotides not matched to a gene: 20. This CDR3 reads CASNLSGGKRGRHTDTQYF. The CDR3 DNA reads TGTGCCAGCAATCTCTCAGGGGGCAAAAGGGGTCGACACACAGATACGCAGTATTTT.

J is TRBJ2-5 and V is TRBV29-1; perhaps TRBD2 as D (6 bases). V was trimmed by 6 bases and J by 1 base, leaving 9 bases between them. The CDR3 extends over 12 amino acids. Germline-derived CDR1 and CDR2 are SQVTM and ANQGSEA. The CDR3 region has the DNA TGCAGCGTGGGGGGACCCCAAGAGACCCAGTACTTC. Protein: CSVGGPQETQYF.

The chain couples TRBV9 to TRBJ2-2, with D possibly TRBD1 on 5 matching bases. V shed 2 bases and J shed 5 bases, with 10 bases lying between them. The CDR3 length is 14 residues. Germline V CDR1 and CDR2: SGDLS, YYNGEE. The CDR3 DNA follows: TGTGCCAGCAGCGTGGGAACAGGTACCGGGGAGCTGTTTTTT. Protein product: CASSVGTGTGELFF.

The rearrangement joins TRBV25-1 to TRBJ2-4; 11 positions agree with TRBD2. In germline, CDR1 is MGHDK, CDR2 SYGVNS. CDR3 length: 14 residues. V was pared by 7 bases and J by 9 bases, with 8 bases of the junction left unmatched. The DNA for the CDR3 is TGTGCCAGCACACCGGGACTAGCGGTCGGCATTCAGTACTTC. Encoded protein: CASTPGLAVGIQYF.